This T cell receptor beta chain was captured in a study of tumor-infiltrating lymphocytes in primary liver carcinoma. Total RNA and DNA came together from about 19-30 mg of bulk tissue without cell sorting. Every patient had chronic HBV infection and was treatment-naive. TCR beta cDNA was made from 450 to 600 ng total RNA with a constant-region primer. Construction of TCR beta libraries relied on three successive nested multiplex PCR rounds employing slightly modified ARM-PCR. A C-beta reverse primer and TRBV1-TRBV30 forward primers served in each of the first two PCR rounds, at 10 cycles apiece. TCRdb used MiXCR to reprocess the multiplex PCR reads, holding one entry per CDR3 protein. Among approximately 73,000 distinct CDR3 sequences listed, 70% to 80% were seen once. Note on this clonotype: An end of the junction does not agree with germline; a read error may underlie this.

Germline values: CDR1 SGHAT, CDR2 FQNNGV. This CDR3 comprises 15 residues. The chain is built from TRBV11-2 and TRBJ2-1, with a weak D call TRBD2 (5 bases). The clonotype comes from a woman aged 60-70 years with primary liver carcinoma and hepatitis B virus infection. The material sequenced was liver tumor tissue from sampling region 4. Subset here: tumor region T4, right-lateral pole. DNA for the CDR3: TGTGCCAGTCAACGACTTGCGGGTTCATACAAAGAGCAGTTCTTC. Encoded protein: CASQRLAGSYKEQFF.